The rows below give T cell receptor beta chains drawn from one sample of a study of T cells in narcolepsy. Profiled with immunoSEQ multiplex PCR; TCRdb holds only in-frame clones, not every one. Here the sample spans 30,000 to 45,000 clones, 70% to 90% being singletons. Sequenced: CD45RA- memory CD4+ T cells from PBMCs. These receptor sequences come from a human donor with narcolepsy. The CDR3 runs from the conserved cysteine through the conserved F or W. Each record gives: D gene, clone size, J gene, CDR3 length, V gene, CDR3 protein, CDR3 DNA. A D gene is named only where the DNA matches it firmly. The size of a clone is reported for some rows only, either as once, few or many, or as a class for expanded clones.

TRBD1 | . | TRBJ2-5 | 16 | TRBV7-9 | CASSPTGASLSETQYF | TGTGCCAGCAGCCCTACAGGGGCCTCGCTATCCGAGACCCAGTACTTC
. | . | TRBJ2-7 | 12 | TRBV6-1 | CASRAFVDEQYF | TGTGCCTCAAGGGCTTTTGTGGACGAGCAGTACTTC
. | . | TRBJ1-2 | 17 | TRBV9 | CASSVESGVAAGVGYTF | TGTGCCAGCAGCGTAGAATCGGGGGTGGCGGCAGGCGTTGGCTACACCTTC
TRBD1 | . | TRBJ1-5 | 14 | TRBV19 | CASTTGGQGQPQHF | TGTGCCAGTACTACAGGGGGCCAGGGTCAGCCCCAGCATTTT
. | . | TRBJ2-1 | 12 | TRBV7-2 | CASSPAPGKEFF | TGTGCCAGCAGCCCGGCCCCAGGTAAGGAGTTCTTC
. | . | TRBJ2-7 | 14 | TRBV5-1 | CASSLAKGSDEQYF | TGCGCCAGCAGCTTGGCCAAGGGGAGCGACGAGCAGTACTTC
TRBD1 | . | TRBJ2-5 | 13 | TRBV5-6 | CASNRDRAGEQYF | TGTGCCAGCAACCGGGACAGGGCAGGAGAGCAGTACTTC
TRBD2 | . | TRBJ2-5 | 15 | TRBV19 | CASSWGGGHQETQYF | TGTGCCAGTAGTTGGGGGGGAGGGCACCAAGAGACCCAGTACTTC
. | . | TRBJ1-4 | 12 | TRBV7-2 | CASGGSREKLFF | TGTGCCAGCGGGGGCAGCCGTGAAAAACTGTTTTTT
. | . | TRBJ2-5 | 12 | TRBV7-8 | CASSLVLETQYF | TGTGCCAGCAGCTTAGTACTCGAGACCCAGTACTTC
. | . | TRBJ1-6 | 14 | TRBV14 | CASSPGQGFSPLHF | TGTGCCAGCAGCCCTGGCCAGGGGTTTTCACCCCTCCACTTT
. | once | TRBJ2-1 | 15 | TRBV11-3 | CASSSGLRSYNEQFF | TGTGCCAGCAGCTCAGGGTTACGCTCCTACAATGAGCAGTTCTTC
. | . | TRBJ2-5 | 13 | TRBV7-2 | CASTFRGQETQYF | TGTGCCAGCACCTTTCGAGGGCAAGAGACCCAGTACTTC
TRBD1 | few | TRBJ1-2 | 15 | TRBV5-6 | CASSGDRGRNYGYTF | TGTGCCAGCAGCGGGGACAGGGGGAGGAACTATGGCTACACCTTC
. | few | TRBJ1-5 | 13 | TRBV6-6 | CASSLAGGQPQHF | TGTGCCAGCAGTCTTGCTGGGGGTCAGCCCCAGCATTTT
TRBD1 | . | TRBJ1-3 | 15 | TRBV7-9 | CASSLGQGAGNTIYF | TGTGCCAGCAGCTTAGGACAGGGGGCTGGAAACACCATATATTTT
TRBD2 | once | TRBJ2-7 | 14 | TRBV11-3 | CASGNWEGSYEQYF | TGTGCCAGCGGAAATTGGGAGGGCTCCTACGAGCAGTACTTC
. | few | TRBJ1-3 | 16 | TRBV4-3 | CASSQDLGYSGNTIYF | TGCGCCAGCAGCCAAGATCTAGGATACTCTGGAAACACCATATATTTT
. | . | TRBJ1-3 | 14 | TRBV28 | CASSGQGFGNTIYF | TGTGCCAGCAGTGGCCAGGGGTTTGGAAACACCATATATTTT
. | . | TRBJ1-1 | 13 | TRBV11-2 | CASSLYPNTEAFF | TGTGCCAGCAGCCTATACCCAAACACTGAAGCTTTCTTT
TRBD1 | few | TRBJ2-7 | 15 | TRBV19 | CASSIAWDRVNEQYF | TGTGCCAGTAGTATAGCCTGGGACAGGGTCAACGAGCAGTACTTC
. | . | TRBJ1-4 | 14 | TRBV11-1 | CASSLAGYDEKLFF | TGTGCCAGCAGCTTAGCAGGGTACGATGAAAAACTGTTTTTT
. | . | TRBJ2-7 | 12 | TRBV7-2 | CASSLRAGRVYF | TGTGCCAGCAGCCTCAGGGCAGGGCGAGTGTACTTC
. | . | TRBJ2-1 | 14 | TRBV2 | CASSEGLAIDEQFF | TGTGCCAGCAGTGAGGGGCTAGCGATCGATGAGCAGTTCTTC
. | . | TRBJ2-3 | 16 | TRBV5-1 | CASSSSGRTSTDTQYF | TGCGCCAGCAGTTCGTCCGGGAGAACGAGCACAGATACGCAGTATTTT
. | . | TRBJ1-5 | 16 | TRBV18 | CASSPWAPGTNQPQHF | TGTGCCAGCTCACCATGGGCCCCGGGCACGAATCAGCCCCAGCATTTT
. | . | TRBJ1-4 | 15 | TRBV14 | CASSQDVGAGEKLFF | TGTGCCAGCAGCCAAGATGTCGGAGCGGGGGAAAAACTGTTTTTT
. | . | TRBJ1-1 | 11 | TRBV20-1 | CSARPGPEAFF | TGCAGTGCTAGACCGGGGCCAGAAGCTTTCTTT
. | few | TRBJ1-3 | 16 | TRBV28 | CASSLRRGASGNTIYF | TGTGCCAGCAGTTTAAGAAGGGGGGCCTCTGGAAACACCATATATTTT
. | . | TRBJ1-1 | 14 | TRBV27 | CASSAHDDYAEAFF | TGTGCCAGCAGTGCGCACGATGACTATGCCGAGGCTTTCTTT
. | once | TRBJ2-7 | 14 | TRBV19 | CASSVGQGVYEQYF | TGTGCCAGTAGCGTAGGGCAGGGAGTCTACGAGCAGTACTTC
. | . | TRBJ2-2 | 13 | TRBV9 | CASSLDLTGELFF | TGTGCCAGCAGCTTGGACTTAACCGGGGAGCTGTTTTTT